This passage covers 23 T cell receptor beta chains from one sample sequenced in a study of CD4 T cells in relation to SARS-CoV-2 and coronaviruses. Repertoires were generated with immunoSEQ multiplex PCR, while TCRdb's copy carries only in-frame clones and drops some. Among more than 30,000 clones listed, 80% to 90% were seen once. The sample taken for sequencing was memory CD4+ T cells from PBMCs. These receptors all come from an adult with COVID-19.

The rearrangement joins TRBV30 to TRBJ1-5, with TRBD1 as a possible D gene (5 bases). This CDR3 has 13 amino acids. Deletions cut 2 bases from V and 5 bases from J, with 10 bases between. Germline-derived CDR1 and CDR2 are GTSNPN and SVGIG (reference sequence). The CDR3 DNA reads as TGTGCCTGGAGTTCTCAGGGACATCAGCCCCAGCATTTT. Its translation: CAWSSQGHQPQHF.

V gene TRBV5-1 combines with J gene TRBJ2-3, with 7 nucleotides matching TRBD1. The ends lost 2 bases at V and 3 bases at J; junction bases unmatched: 12. Per germline, CDR1 SGHRS and CDR2 YFSETQ. The CDR3 length is 17 residues. This chain's CDR3 is CASSLGRGGQMTDTQYF. In nucleotides, the CDR3 is TGCGCCAGCAGCTTAGGTAGAGGGGGCCAGATGACAGATACGCAGTATTTT.

This clone came up a few times. The V call is TRBV30, the J call TRBJ2-5; D may be TRBD1 or TRBD2 (5 bases each). V lost 1 base to trimming and J lost 7 bases, with 16 bases between them. CDR3 size: 14 residues. Germline V gives CDR1 GTSNPN, CDR2 SVGIG (reference sequence). The chain's CDR3 is CAWSGGRARGTQYF. The CDR3 DNA follows: TGTGCCTGGAGTGGGGGTAGAGCGAGGGGGACCCAGTACTTC.

This chain links TRBV7-9 with TRBJ2-3; no clear D gene. V lost 0 bases, J lost 4 bases, and 5 bases lay in between. CDR1 and CDR2 (germline): SEHNR, FQNEAQ (reference sequence). The CDR3 consists of 13 residues. Here the CDR3 DNA reads TGTGCCAGCAGCTTAGCGGGCGCAGATACGCAGTATTTT. Translating it yields CASSLAGADTQYF.

The rearrangement uses TRBV7-3 and TRBJ2-3, with D uncertain. Trimming stripped 3 bases from V and 6 bases from J, with 10 bases between. Germline loops: CDR1 SGHTA, CDR2 FQGTGA. CDR3 size: 13 residues. CDR3 DNA: TGTGCCAGCAGCTTCCAGCCATCGGATACGCAGTATTTT. This gives the protein CASSFQPSDTQYF.

The rearrangement links TRBV9 to TRBJ2-7, with 13 nucleotides matching TRBD2. The CDR3 is made up of 16 amino acids. CDR1 SGDLS and CDR2 YYNGEE come from the germline V gene. The ends lost 3 bases at V and 4 bases at J; junction bases unmatched: 7. The DNA of the CDR3 is TGTGCCAGCAGCGACACCGGGACTAGCGGGATGTACGAGCAGTACTTC. Translated, it gives CASSDTGTSGMYEQYF.

This sequence joins TRBV6-6 and TRBJ1-6; D is uncertain. Germline V gives CDR1 MNHNY, CDR2 SVGAGI (reference sequence). The V end was cut by 0 bases, the J end by 9 bases, with 12 bases between. The CDR3 covers 15 residues. The CDR3: CASSYSRSGSSPLHF. CDR3 in DNA: TGTGCCAGCAGTTACTCGAGATCGGGGAGTTCACCCCTCCACTTT.

This clone was seen only once. The chain joins TRBV21-1 to TRBJ2-5; the table's D call TRBD1 went unverified against the DNA. TRBV21-1 is reported as a pseudogene. The CDR3 extends over 19 amino acids. The CDR3 coding sequence is TGTGCCAGCAGCAAAGGGGGCTTAAGGGGTCACCACGAATTGGAGACCCAGTACTTC. It is translated as CASSKGGLRGHHELETQYF.

The J gene is TRBJ2-1, the V gene TRBV5-4; tentatively, D is TRBD2 (5 bases). Germline V CDR1 and CDR2: SGHNT, YYREEE (reference sequence). Trimming took off 6 bases at V and 8 bases at J, with 21 bases between the two ends. CDR3 length: 15 residues. CDR3 protein: CASNSRDGSGDEQFF. CDR3 DNA: TGTGCCAGCAACAGTCGGGATGGGAGTGGGGATGAGCAGTTCTTC.

The chain joins TRBV6-5 to TRBJ2-2; D not certain. Germline loops: CDR1 MNHEY, CDR2 SVGAGI. Trimming shortened V by 3 bases and J by 4 bases, and 3 bases separated the two germline ends. The CDR3 totals 12 residues. DNA for the CDR3: TGTGCCAGCAGTTATCGCACCGGGGAGCTGTTTTTT. Translation gives CASSYRTGELFF.

The chain has TRBV9 and TRBJ1-2, with 10 bases identical to TRBD1. Germline V lookup: CDR1 SGDLS, CDR2 YYNGEE. With 3 bases clipped from V and 6 bases from J, the junction kept 8 bases outside the gene matches. The CDR3 extends over 15 amino acids. For the CDR3, the DNA is TGTGCCAGCAGCGCCCGGGACAGGGGATCGAATGGCTACACCTTC. Translated, it gives CASSARDRGSNGYTF.

V gene TRBV6-5 combines with J gene TRBJ2-3, with 10 nucleotides matching TRBD2. This CDR3 comprises 15 residues. The trim removed 5 bases at V and 3 bases at J, leaving 5 bases unmatched. Looked up from germline, CDR1 is MNHEY and CDR2 is SVGAGI. This chain's CDR3 is CASSPLAGRTDTQYF. Written as DNA, the CDR3 is TGTGCCAGCAGTCCACTAGCGGGAAGGACAGATACGCAGTATTTT.

The CDR3 coding sequence is TGTGCCAGCAGCTTAGTCTCGGGACTAGTCTACGAGCAGTACTTC. Amino acids: CASSLVSGLVYEQYF. This chain connects TRBV11-2 to TRBJ2-7; 8 bases are shared with TRBD2. Germline V gene lookup returns CDR1 SGHAT and CDR2 FQNNGV. Unmatched junction bases numbered 5, after V lost 1 base and J lost 3 bases. The CDR3 length is 15 residues.

The chain couples TRBV29-1 to TRBJ2-1, with D perhaps TRBD1 (5 bases). Germline CDR1 and CDR2: SQVTM and ANQGSEA. V was trimmed by 2 bases and J by 2 bases, leaving 19 bases between them. The CDR3 has 17 residues. The CDR3 DNA reads as TGCAGCGTTGAACGTCAGGGTGATTTCAAGGCCTACAATGAGCAGTTCTTC. As protein: CSVERQGDFKAYNEQFF.

The chain employs TRBV3-1 (or the pseudogene TRBV3-2) and TRBJ2-6, with D hard to call. Germline V gives CDR1 LGHDT, CDR2 YNNKEL (reference sequence). This CDR3 comprises 15 residues. Trimming removed 0 bases from V and 7 bases from J, with 10 bases in between. The CDR3 DNA sequence: TGTGCCAGCAGCCAAGACGGGTTTCAAGCCAACGTCCTGACTTTC. Its protein product is CASSQDGFQANVLTF.

V and J are TRBV5-4 and TRBJ2-5; D perhaps matches TRBD2 (8 bases). V was trimmed by 5 bases and J by 4 bases, leaving 24 bases between them. The CDR3 runs to 17 residues. CDR1 SGHNT and CDR2 YYREEE come from the germline V gene (reference sequence). The CDR3 reads CASSPSGGAGGSETQYF. CDR3 DNA sequence: TGTGCCAGCAGTCCCTCGGGGGGGGCAGGGGGTTCAGAGACCCAGTACTTC.

The V call is TRBV6-6, the J call TRBJ2-1; 13 bases agree with TRBD2. Germline values: CDR1 MNHNY, CDR2 SVGAGI (reference sequence). The ends lost 6 bases at V and 7 bases at J; junction bases unmatched: 6. The CDR3 has 15 residues. The CDR3 region is CASSGTSGIRNEQFF. The DNA for the CDR3 is TGTGCCAGCAGCGGGACTAGCGGGATACGGAATGAGCAGTTCTTC.

This clone was seen a handful of times. V usage is TRBV4-1 and J usage is TRBJ2-3, with a weak D call TRBD2 (6 bases). With 5 bases removed from V and 2 bases from J, the gap between germline ends came to 8 bases. Germline lookup yields CDR1 MGHRA and CDR2 YSYEKL. The CDR3 covers 13 residues. This chain's CDR3 is CASSGGNTDTQYF. CDR3 coding DNA: TGCGCCAGCAGCGGAGGGAACACAGATACGCAGTATTTT.

The rearrangement joins TRBV4-2 to TRBJ2-5, with D perhaps TRBD1 (5 bases). CDR1 and CDR2 (germline): LGHNA, YNFKEQ. CDR3 length equals 15 residues. V was shortened by 1 base and J by 5 bases, with 14 bases between the two germline ends. The CDR3 protein is CASSQGSGQMETQYF. The CDR3, as DNA: TGTGCCAGCAGCCAAGGAAGTGGACAAATGGAGACCCAGTACTTC.

The rearrangement uses TRBV5-4 and TRBJ1-4; a weak D match, TRBD1 (5 bases). CDR3 length equals 14 residues. From germline, CDR1 is SGHNT and CDR2 YYREEE (reference sequence). Trimming stripped 4 bases from V and 7 bases from J, with 14 bases between. The CDR3 reads CASSHGTGTEKLFF. The CDR3 bases are TGTGCCAGCAGCCACGGGACGGGAACTGAAAAACTGTTTTTT.

The CDR3 spells CASSARQATSYEQYF. In DNA, the CDR3 is TGTGCCAGCTCAGCAAGACAGGCTACTTCGTACGAGCAGTACTTC. The rearrangement links TRBV18 to TRBJ2-7, with a possible D match to TRBD1 (6 bases). CDR1 and CDR2 (germline): KGHSH, LQKENI. This CDR3 contains 15 residues. Trimming removed 5 bases at V and 4 bases at J, with 18 bases between.

This clone was seen a handful of times. The chain joins TRBV3-1 (or the pseudogene TRBV3-2) to TRBJ1-1, with 8 bases identical to TRBD1. Germline assignment: CDR1 LGHDT and CDR2 YNNKEL (reference sequence). V shed 3 bases, J shed 0 bases, and the junction held 3 bases outside the gene matches. CDR3 length equals 15 residues. CDR3 DNA: TGTGCCAGCAGCCAGTTGGACAGGGTGAACACTGAAGCTTTCTTT. This codes for CASSQLDRVNTEAFF.

This clone was seen a handful of times. The rearrangement links TRBV6-6 to TRBJ1-5, with D perhaps matching TRBD1 (5 bases). The CDR3 spans 17 residues. Germline V CDR1 and CDR2: MNHNY, SVGAGI (reference sequence). The germline V and J ends were trimmed by 6 bases and 0 bases, with 18 bases remaining between them. DNA for the CDR3: TGTGCCAGCAGCCGACTCGGGGGAATTTATAGCAATCAGCCCCAGCATTTT. The encoded protein is CASSRLGGIYSNQPQHF.